This entry concerns a single TCR beta chain. Its matching antigen is unknown. Generated by immunoSEQ multiplex PCR, the TCRdb table keeps only in-frame clones and is missing some. The data contain 2 million to 2.5 million clones, 85% to 95% of them singletons. The sample comes from a study of shared clonotypes between healthy human individuals. CDR1 is SGHRS and CDR2 is YFSETQ in the germline V gene. Trimming left V 0 bases short and J 2 bases short, with 7 bases between. The CDR3 contains 14 residues. Whole-study results and caveats: It was expected that sequencing depth would affect clonotype sharing among donors.

Input material: naive CD4+ T cells from PBMCs. The subset denotes: CD45RA+ positively selected. The chain couples TRBV5-1 to TRBJ2-3, with D unclear. The sequence came from a man younger than 30 in good health. Some clones in this sample may be carry-over from other donors' samples. The CDR3: CASSLGENTDTQYF. In DNA, the CDR3 is TGCGCCAGCAGCTTGGGAGAAAACACAGATACGCAGTATTTT.